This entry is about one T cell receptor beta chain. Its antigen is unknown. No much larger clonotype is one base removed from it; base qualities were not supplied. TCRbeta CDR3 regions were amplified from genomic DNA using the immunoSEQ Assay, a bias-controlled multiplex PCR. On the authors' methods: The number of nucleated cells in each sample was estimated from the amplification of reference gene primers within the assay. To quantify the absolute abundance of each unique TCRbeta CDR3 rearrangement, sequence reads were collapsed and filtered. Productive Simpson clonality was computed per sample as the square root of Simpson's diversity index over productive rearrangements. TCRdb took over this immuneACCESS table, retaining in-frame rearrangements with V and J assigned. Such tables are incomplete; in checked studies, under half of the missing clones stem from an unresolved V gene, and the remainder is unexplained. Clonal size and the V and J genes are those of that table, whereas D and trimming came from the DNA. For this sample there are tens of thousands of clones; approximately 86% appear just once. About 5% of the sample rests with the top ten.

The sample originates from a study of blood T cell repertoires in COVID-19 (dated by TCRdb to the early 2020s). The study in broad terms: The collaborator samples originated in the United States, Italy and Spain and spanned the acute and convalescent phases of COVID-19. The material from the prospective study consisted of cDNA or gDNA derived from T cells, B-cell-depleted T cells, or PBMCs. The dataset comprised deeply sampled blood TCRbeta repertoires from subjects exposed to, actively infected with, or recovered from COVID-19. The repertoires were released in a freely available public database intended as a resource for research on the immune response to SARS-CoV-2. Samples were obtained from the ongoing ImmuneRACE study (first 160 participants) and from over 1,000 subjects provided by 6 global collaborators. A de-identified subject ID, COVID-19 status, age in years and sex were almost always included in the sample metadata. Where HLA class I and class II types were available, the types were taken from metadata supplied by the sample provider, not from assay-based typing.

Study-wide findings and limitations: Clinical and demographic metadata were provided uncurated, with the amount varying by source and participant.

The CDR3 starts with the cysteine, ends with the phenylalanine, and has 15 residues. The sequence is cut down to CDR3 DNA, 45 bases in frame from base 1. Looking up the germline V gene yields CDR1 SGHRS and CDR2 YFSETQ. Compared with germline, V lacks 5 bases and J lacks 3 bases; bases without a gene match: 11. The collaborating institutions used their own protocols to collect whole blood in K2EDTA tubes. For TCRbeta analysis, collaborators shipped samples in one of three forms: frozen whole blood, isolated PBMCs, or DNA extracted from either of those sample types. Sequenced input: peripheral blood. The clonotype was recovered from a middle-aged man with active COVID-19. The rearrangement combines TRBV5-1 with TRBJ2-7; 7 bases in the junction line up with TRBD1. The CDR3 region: CASSKGQGVFYEQYF. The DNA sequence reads TGCGCCAGCAGTAAGGGGCAGGGGGTGTTCTACGAGCAGTACTTC.